This is a list of T cell receptor beta chains from one sample in a study of response to subunit inactivated influenza vaccine. TCRdb reanalysed the RT-PCR reads using MiXCR and keeps one entry per CDR3 protein. The top ten hold roughly 7.2% of the sample, which has some 600,000 distinct CDR3 sequences, about 14% seen once. This material consisted of PBMCs from blood, taken less than 15 days before vaccination. The receptors stem from a man between 50 and 59 years old who received an inactivated influenza vaccine. Each CDR3 is given with its conserved first and last residue. A D gene is named only where the DNA matches it firmly. Not all rows give a size; the values are once, few, many and, for expanded clones, a class.

clone size: -; D gene: -; V gene: TRBV19; J gene: TRBJ2-1; CDR3 protein: CASSHAGTYNEQFF; CDR3 DNA: TGTGCCAGTAGCCATGCCGGGACATACAATGAGCAGTTCTTC
clone size: many; D gene: -; V gene: TRBV3-1; J gene: TRBJ2-7; CDR3 protein: CASSQGASGAEQYF; CDR3 DNA: TGTGCCAGCAGCCAAGGGGCGAGTGGGGCCGAGCAGTACTTC
clone size: -; D gene: TRBD2; V gene: TRBV5-5; J gene: TRBJ2-1; CDR3 protein: CASTSETSGRSYNEQFF; CDR3 DNA: TGTGCCAGCACGTCAGAGACTAGCGGGAGATCCTACAATGAGCAGTTCTTC
clone size: -; D gene: TRBD1; V gene: TRBV13; J gene: TRBJ2-1; CDR3 protein: CASSYRGPEQFF; CDR3 DNA: TGTGCCAGCAGCTACAGGGGGCCTGAGCAGTTCTTC
clone size: few; D gene: TRBD1; V gene: TRBV12-3/TRBV12-4; J gene: TRBJ2-1; CDR3 protein: CASTPGQGWHARDEQFF; CDR3 DNA: TGTGCCAGCACCCCGGGACAGGGCTGGCATGCTCGCGATGAGCAGTTCTTC
clone size: -; D gene: TRBD2; V gene: TRBV6-2/TRBV6-3; J gene: TRBJ2-1; CDR3 protein: CASRTTGGYNEQFF; CDR3 DNA: TGTGCCAGCCGAACAACGGGAGGGTACAATGAGCAGTTCTTC
clone size: -; D gene: -; V gene: TRBV3-1; J gene: TRBJ1-4; CDR3 protein: CASSQPSRGQNEKLFF; CDR3 DNA: TGTGCCAGCAGCCAACCCTCCCGCGGGCAGAATGAAAAACTGTTTTTT
clone size: few; D gene: -; V gene: TRBV28; J gene: TRBJ2-7; CDR3 protein: CASSLGVVEQYF; CDR3 DNA: TGTGCCAGCAGTTTGGGTGTAGTCGAGCAGTACTTC
clone size: few; D gene: TRBD1; V gene: TRBV4-2; J gene: TRBJ2-2; CDR3 protein: CASSQPYRGLNTGELFF; CDR3 DNA: TGTGCCAGCAGCCAACCATACAGGGGTCTAAACACCGGGGAGCTGTTTTTT
clone size: many; D gene: TRBD1; V gene: TRBV4-1; J gene: TRBJ1-2; CDR3 protein: CASSQSGQVNYGYTF; CDR3 DNA: TGCGCCAGCAGCCAATCGGGACAGGTTAACTATGGCTACACCTTC
clone size: -; D gene: TRBD2; V gene: TRBV12-3/TRBV12-4; J gene: TRBJ2-3; CDR3 protein: CASSPAAGRTFITQYF; CDR3 DNA: TGTGCCAGCAGTCCCGCAGCGGGGAGAACTTTCATTACGCAGTATTTT
clone size: -; D gene: -; V gene: TRBV7-9; J gene: TRBJ2-7; CDR3 protein: CASSLPGDQISYEQYF; CDR3 DNA: TGTGCCAGCAGCCTGCCTGGGGACCAGATTTCCTACGAGCAGTACTTC
clone size: -; D gene: -; V gene: TRBV6-2/TRBV6-3; J gene: TRBJ1-2; CDR3 protein: CASSTPFGYTF; CDR3 DNA: TGTGCCAGCAGTACCCCCTTCGGCTACACCTTC
clone size: -; D gene: TRBD1; V gene: TRBV18; J gene: TRBJ2-7; CDR3 protein: CASSPRDRGLDEQYF; CDR3 DNA: TGTGCCAGCTCACCCCGGGACAGGGGGCTGGACGAGCAGTACTTC
clone size: few; D gene: TRBD1; V gene: TRBV9; J gene: TRBJ1-4; CDR3 protein: CASSARPGQGDEKLFF; CDR3 DNA: TGTGCCAGCAGCGCCAGACCGGGACAGGGGGATGAAAAACTGTTTTTT
clone size: -; D gene: -; V gene: TRBV27; J gene: TRBJ1-3; CDR3 protein: CASSLSYGGNTIYF; CDR3 DNA: TGTGCCAGCAGTTTATCTTATGGTGGAAACACCATATATTTT
clone size: many; D gene: TRBD1; V gene: TRBV5-1; J gene: TRBJ2-7; CDR3 protein: CASSLGGGTYEQYF; CDR3 DNA: TGCGCCAGCAGCTTGGGAGGGGGCACCTACGAGCAGTACTTC
clone size: -; D gene: -; V gene: TRBV9; J gene: TRBJ2-1; CDR3 protein: CASSYGAGYNEQFF; CDR3 DNA: TGTGCCAGCAGCTACGGGGCGGGGTACAATGAGCAGTTCTTC
clone size: few; D gene: TRBD1; V gene: TRBV29-1; J gene: TRBJ1-2; CDR3 protein: CSVSKRTGGGYTF; CDR3 DNA: TGCAGCGTGAGCAAGCGGACAGGGGGTGGCTACACCTTC
clone size: -; D gene: -; V gene: TRBV4-1; J gene: TRBJ2-2; CDR3 protein: CASSQNDGELFF; CDR3 DNA: TGCGCCAGCAGCCAAAATGACGGGGAGCTGTTTTTT
clone size: -; D gene: TRBD1; V gene: TRBV27; J gene: TRBJ2-7; CDR3 protein: CASSVYGTDPYEQYF; CDR3 DNA: TGTGCCAGCAGTGTATACGGGACAGATCCCTACGAGCAGTACTTC
clone size: few; D gene: -; V gene: TRBV6-2/TRBV6-3; J gene: TRBJ1-5; CDR3 protein: CASSYAGISNQPQHF; CDR3 DNA: TGTGCCAGCAGTTACGCCGGGATCAGCAATCAGCCCCAGCATTTT
clone size: -; D gene: -; V gene: TRBV9; J gene: TRBJ2-5; CDR3 protein: CASSVATGQETQYF; CDR3 DNA: TGTGCCAGCAGCGTAGCTACAGGCCAAGAGACCCAGTACTTC
clone size: -; D gene: TRBD1; V gene: TRBV6-5; J gene: TRBJ2-5; CDR3 protein: CASSYSSSTGGSTETQYF; CDR3 DNA: TGTGCCAGCAGTTACTCAAGCTCAACAGGGGGCAGTACGGAGACCCAGTACTTC
clone size: many; D gene: TRBD1; V gene: TRBV24-1; J gene: TRBJ2-3; CDR3 protein: CATSDTRTGSADTQYF; CDR3 DNA: TGTGCCACCAGTGATACCAGGACAGGGTCGGCAGATACGCAGTATTTT
clone size: few; D gene: -; V gene: TRBV6-2/TRBV6-3; J gene: TRBJ1-1; CDR3 protein: CASADPGGTEAFF; CDR3 DNA: TGTGCCAGCGCCGACCCCGGCGGCACTGAAGCTTTCTTT
clone size: few; D gene: TRBD1; V gene: TRBV6-5; J gene: TRBJ2-3; CDR3 protein: CASSYWADRGTDTQYF; CDR3 DNA: TGTGCCAGCAGTTACTGGGCGGACAGGGGCACAGATACGCAGTATTTT
clone size: few; D gene: -; V gene: TRBV4-1; J gene: TRBJ1-1; CDR3 protein: CASSPIAGNTEAFF; CDR3 DNA: TGCGCCAGCAGCCCTATCGCGGGGAACACTGAAGCTTTCTTT
clone size: many; D gene: -; V gene: TRBV12-3/TRBV12-4; J gene: TRBJ1-1; CDR3 protein: CASSRYGQAANTEAFF; CDR3 DNA: TGTGCCAGCAGTCGCTACGGTCAGGCGGCGAACACTGAAGCTTTCTTT
clone size: -; D gene: -; V gene: TRBV11-2; J gene: TRBJ2-2; CDR3 protein: CASSFRGATGELFF; CDR3 DNA: TGTGCCAGCAGCTTTCGGGGGGCCACCGGGGAGCTGTTTTTT
clone size: -; D gene: -; V gene: TRBV20-1; J gene: TRBJ2-4; CDR3 protein: CSAPQGSGVGAKNIQYF; CDR3 DNA: TGCAGTGCCCCACAGGGATCGGGAGTAGGAGCCAAAAACATTCAGTACTTC
clone size: -; D gene: TRBD1; V gene: TRBV28; J gene: TRBJ2-5; CDR3 protein: CASSLGAQGAETQYF; CDR3 DNA: TGTGCCAGCAGTTTAGGAGCTCAGGGGGCAGAGACCCAGTACTTC
clone size: -; D gene: TRBD2; V gene: TRBV5-1; J gene: TRBJ2-1; CDR3 protein: CASSFRLAETAEQFF; CDR3 DNA: TGCGCCAGCAGCTTCCGGCTAGCGGAGACGGCTGAGCAGTTCTTC
clone size: -; D gene: -; V gene: TRBV3-1; J gene: TRBJ2-4; CDR3 protein: CASSSPRGRENIQYF; CDR3 DNA: TGTGCCAGCAGCTCCCCTCGGGGGCGAGAAAACATTCAGTACTTC
clone size: -; D gene: TRBD1; V gene: TRBV12-5; J gene: TRBJ2-5; CDR3 protein: CASGFGTEEETQYF; CDR3 DNA: TGTGCTAGTGGTTTCGGGACAGAAGAAGAGACCCAGTACTTC
clone size: -; D gene: TRBD2; V gene: TRBV7-2; J gene: TRBJ2-7; CDR3 protein: CASSLDSGLATYVQYF; CDR3 DNA: TGTGCCAGCAGCTTAGACTCGGGACTAGCGACCTACGTGCAGTACTTC
clone size: -; D gene: -; V gene: TRBV20-1; J gene: TRBJ2-5; CDR3 protein: CSARYHQETQYF; CDR3 DNA: TGCAGTGCTAGATACCACCAAGAGACCCAGTACTTC
clone size: few; D gene: -; V gene: TRBV7-2; J gene: TRBJ2-7; CDR3 protein: CASSSSALAYEQYF; CDR3 DNA: TGTGCCAGCAGCTCGAGCGCGTTGGCCTACGAGCAGTACTTC
clone size: few; D gene: -; V gene: TRBV5-5; J gene: TRBJ2-3; CDR3 protein: CASSFTQGRGRTDTQYF; CDR3 DNA: TGTGCCAGCAGCTTCACGCAGGGCCGAGGAAGGACAGATACGCAGTATTTT